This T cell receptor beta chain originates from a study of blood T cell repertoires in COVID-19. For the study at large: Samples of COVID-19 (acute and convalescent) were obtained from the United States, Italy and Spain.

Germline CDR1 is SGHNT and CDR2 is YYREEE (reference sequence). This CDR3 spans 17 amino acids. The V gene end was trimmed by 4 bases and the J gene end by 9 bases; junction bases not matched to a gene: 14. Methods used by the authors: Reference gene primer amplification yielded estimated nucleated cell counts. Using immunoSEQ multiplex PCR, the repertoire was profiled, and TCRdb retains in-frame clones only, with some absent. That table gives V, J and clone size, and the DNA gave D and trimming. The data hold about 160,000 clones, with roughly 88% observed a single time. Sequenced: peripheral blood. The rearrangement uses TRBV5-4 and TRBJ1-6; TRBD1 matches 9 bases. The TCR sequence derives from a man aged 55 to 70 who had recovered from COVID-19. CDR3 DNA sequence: TGTGCCAGCAGCGGGGGACAGGGAAGAATACAAGGTTCACCCCTCCACTTT. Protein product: CASSGGQGRIQGSPLHF.